One and the same sample provided the 21 T cell receptor beta chains below, sequenced in a study of neoadjuvant anti-PD-1 for oral cavity cancer (dated by TCRdb to the early 2020s). The label giving this sample's time point can be read as: before neoadjuvant nivolumab. Receptor libraries were prepared by the immunoSEQ multiplex PCR assay. The table was pulled from immuneACCESS by TCRdb, which kept in-frame rearrangements only. Such tables lose some clones; where checked, under half of the loss comes from unresolved V genes, and the rest has no known cause. The sample table lists about 81,000 clones, less than 85% of them with a count of one. Of the sample, around 3.1% falls within the top ten clones. Source: PBMCs, taken before nivolumab (anti-PD-1) treatment. The receptors shown here come from a person between 35 and 79 years old with oral cavity squamous cell carcinoma.

The rearrangement uses TRBV15 and TRBJ1-5; the D gene is possibly TRBD1 (5 bases). The ends were cut back, 3 bases at V and 7 bases at J, with 16 bases in the middle. Germline CDR1 is LNHNV and CDR2 is YYDKDF (reference sequence). This CDR3 comprises 15 residues. CDR3 DNA sequence: TGTGCCACCAGCAGCTCTGCAGGGTCAGGGCAGCCCCAGCATTTT. Its protein is CATSSSAGSGQPQHF.

This chain joins TRBV10-3 and TRBJ2-5; D not certain. Germline-derived CDR1 and CDR2 are ENHRY and SYGVKD. V was pared by 0 bases and J by 1 base, with 6 bases between. The CDR3 runs to 14 residues. The CDR3 sequence: CAISESGSQETQYF. CDR3 DNA: TGTGCCATCAGTGAGTCAGGGTCCCAAGAGACCCAGTACTTC.

The rearrangement links TRBV14 to TRBJ2-7, with D perhaps being TRBD1 or TRBD2 (5 bases each). With 2 bases removed from V and 4 bases from J, the gap between germline ends came to 12 bases. Germline-derived CDR1 and CDR2 are SGHDN and FVKESK. The CDR3 covers 14 residues. CDR3 bases: TGTGCCAGCAGCCAACCGGGACCTTTTTACGAGCAGTACTTC. Residues: CASSQPGPFYEQYF.

The V call is TRBV4-1, the J call TRBJ2-6; the D gene is possibly TRBD1 (5 bases). Trimming took off 1 base at V and 2 bases at J, with 9 bases between the two ends. CDR1 and CDR2 from the germline V gene are MGHRA and YSYEKL. The CDR3 is 16 residues long. In DNA, the CDR3 is TGCGCCAGCAGCCAAGGATCCAGGGCTGGGGCCAACGTCCTGACTTTC. Its protein is CASSQGSRAGANVLTF.

This clone is a singleton in its sample. The chain employs TRBV19 and TRBJ2-7; tentative D call: TRBD1 (6 bases). Germline CDR1 and CDR2: LNHDA and SQIVND (reference sequence). Trimming took off 5 bases at V and 3 bases at J, with 11 bases between the two ends. CDR3 size: 13 residues. The CDR3 nucleotides are TGTGCCAGTAGTGGTGTCAGGGGCTACGAGCAGTACTTC. Protein product: CASSGVRGYEQYF.

The CDR3 loop is CAWSLLSGRGTGELFF. In DNA, the CDR3 is TGTGCCTGGAGTTTGTTGAGCGGGAGAGGGACCGGGGAGCTGTTTTTT. The chain joins TRBV30 to TRBJ2-2; 8 positions agree with TRBD2. The CDR3 loop spans 16 amino acids. Germline CDR1 GTSNPN, CDR2 SVGIG (reference sequence). Germline trimming cut 2 bases from V and 5 bases from J; bases unmatched to any gene: 10.

The chain uses TRBV5-6 and TRBJ2-5, with D tentatively TRBD1 or TRBD2 (6 bases each). This CDR3 has 14 amino acids. V lost 4 bases, J lost 5 bases, and 15 bases lay in between. Germline V gives CDR1 SGHDT, CDR2 YYEEEE. DNA of the CDR3: TGTGCCAGCAGCCTCCCCGGGGGCGAGGAGACCCAGTACTTC. Its protein is CASSLPGGEETQYF.

The chain links TRBV27 to TRBJ1-5, with a tentative D call TRBD1 (5 bases). The CDR3 runs 14 residues. V lost 6 bases, J lost 4 bases, and 13 bases lay in between. Germline CDR1 is MNHEY and CDR2 is SMNVEV (reference sequence). The CDR3: CASRGDSVNQPQHF. The CDR3, as DNA: TGTGCCAGCAGAGGAGACAGTGTGAATCAGCCCCAGCATTTT.

V gene TRBV6-1 combines with J gene TRBJ1-5; TRBD1 agrees at 7 bases. The CDR3 spans 15 residues. V was clipped by 6 bases and J by 4 bases; unmatched bases: 9. CDR1 MNHNS and CDR2 SASEGT come from the germline V gene. CDR3 in DNA: TGTGCCAGCAGGGGGGACAGACAACTAAATCAGCCCCAGCATTTT. This encodes CASRGDRQLNQPQHF.

The chain combines TRBV10-3 with TRBJ2-1; 10 nucleotides line up with TRBD2. Germline loops: CDR1 ENHRY, CDR2 SYGVKD. The CDR3 spans 15 residues. J lost 8 bases, V lost 10 bases, and 14 bases had no gene match. In DNA form, the CDR3 reads TGTGCCAGCTCAAGTCCTAGCGGGAGTAGCGATGAGCAGTTCTTC. This sequence encodes CASSSPSGSSDEQFF.

This rearrangement joins TRBV27 to TRBJ1-2, with 9 positions matching TRBD1. This CDR3 spans 15 amino acids. Germline V gene lookup returns CDR1 MNHEY and CDR2 SMNVEV (reference sequence). V was pared by 5 bases and J by 2 bases, with 6 bases of the junction left unmatched. The CDR3 DNA sequence: TGTGCCAGCAGTCCCCAGGGACAGGGCAACTATGGCTACACCTTC. It codes for CASSPQGQGNYGYTF.

This clone was counted at least ten times. The rearrangement links TRBV10-3 to TRBJ2-2; TRBD1 matches 9 bases. With V trimmed by 6 bases and J by 6 bases, 5 bases remained unmatched. The V gene's germline CDR1 is ENHRY and CDR2 SYGVKD. The CDR3 runs to 14 residues. The CDR3 DNA is TGTGCCATCAGCCTGGACAGGGGCGCCGGGGAGCTGTTTTTT. Protein sequence: CAISLDRGAGELFF.

This rearrangement joins TRBV30 to TRBJ1-1; D uncertain. V was clipped by 3 bases and J by 1 base, with 9 bases between them. This CDR3 is 13 amino acids long. Germline CDR1 is GTSNPN and CDR2 is SVGIG (reference sequence). The CDR3 sequence is CAWSKQSNTEAFF. The CDR3 DNA follows: TGTGCCTGGAGCAAACAGTCGAACACTGAAGCTTTCTTT.

This chain uses TRBV28 with TRBJ1-1; 8 bases agree with TRBD1. J gave up 1 base and V 4 bases, and 5 bases lay outside the gene matches. Germline lookup yields CDR1 MDHEN and CDR2 SYDVKM. The CDR3 has 15 residues. CDR3 sequence: CASSSGTGGNTEAFF. The CDR3 nucleotides read TGTGCCAGCAGTTCCGGGACAGGCGGGAACACTGAAGCTTTCTTT.

The gene calls are TRBV6-5 and TRBJ2-7; D is perhaps TRBD2 (5 bases). The CDR3 loop spans 14 amino acids. Germline CDR1 MNHEY, CDR2 SVGAGI. V lost 6 bases and J lost 3, with 15 bases in between. The CDR3 nucleotides read TGTGCCAGCAGCCTCGGCGCAGGACTCTACGAGCAGTACTTC. Translated, it gives CASSLGAGLYEQYF.

V usage is TRBV2 and J usage is TRBJ2-1; D ambiguous. CDR1 and CDR2 from the germline V gene are SNHLY and FYNNEI. V lost 7 bases and J lost 6, with 10 bases in between. This CDR3 is 12 amino acids long. The CDR3 nucleotides read TGTGCCAGCAAGCCTCTAGGCAATGAGCAGTTCTTC. Protein sequence: CASKPLGNEQFF.

V usage is TRBV6-5 and J usage is TRBJ1-5; the match to TRBD1 covers 9 bases. The CDR3 runs 14 residues. V trimming: 5 bases; J trimming: 4 bases; junction bases outside the gene matches: 3. The germline V gene has CDR1 MNHEY and CDR2 SVGAGI. CDR3 region: CASSTDRGNQPQHF. DNA for the CDR3: TGTGCCAGCAGTACCGACAGGGGGAATCAGCCCCAGCATTTT.

The chain combines TRBV5-1 with TRBJ2-1; D may be TRBD1 (6 bases). V was pared by 0 bases and J by 2 bases, with 9 bases between. CDR3 length: 15 residues. In germline, CDR1 is SGHRS, CDR2 YFSETQ. The CDR3 nucleotides read TGCGCCAGCAGCTTGGAGGGGGTCACCTACAATGAGCAGTTCTTC. Its translation: CASSLEGVTYNEQFF.

The genes are TRBV28 and TRBJ1-5; D is possibly TRBD1 (5 bases). The CDR3 runs 16 residues. V was shortened by 6 bases and J by 1 base, with 16 bases between the two germline ends. CDR1 and CDR2 from the germline V gene are MDHEN and SYDVKM. The CDR3 loop reads CASSRVGVPSNQPQHF. In nucleotides, the CDR3 is TGTGCCAGCAGCCGAGTGGGGGTGCCGAGCAATCAGCCCCAGCATTTT. The full variable domain, its missing parts supplied by reference TRBV28 and TRBJ1-5, is DVKVTQSSRYLVKRTGEKVFLECVQDMDHENMFWYRQDPGLGLRLIYFSYDVKMKEKGDIPEGYSVSREKKERFSLILESASTNQTSMYLCASSRVGVPSNQPQHFGDGTRLSIL.

The chain joins TRBV5-1 to TRBJ2-1; 11 nucleotides line up with TRBD2. The CDR3 extends over 16 amino acids. CDR1 and CDR2 (germline): SGHRS, YFSETQ. The J segment lost 2 bases and the V segment lost 2 bases, leaving 3 bases of the junction unmatched. Here the CDR3 DNA reads TGCGCCAGCAGCTTAGTAGCGGGAGGGCCCTACAATGAGCAGTTCTTC. Amino acid sequence: CASSLVAGGPYNEQFF.

This clone showed up just once. This chain connects TRBV2 to TRBJ2-5, with TRBD1 matching over 7 bases. The germline CDR1 and CDR2 sequences are SNHLY and FYNNEI. V was pared by 7 bases and J by 7 bases, with 12 bases of the junction left unmatched. This CDR3 has 14 residues. This CDR3 is CASNRQGQEGTQYF. DNA for the CDR3: TGTGCCAGCAACCGACAGGGCCAAGAAGGGACCCAGTACTTC.